The 21 T cell receptor beta chains below were found in one sample sequenced in a study of cytomegalovirus exposure and HLA in healthy donors. Data came from immunoSEQ multiplex PCR; TCRdb stores just in-frame clones and leaves some out. The sample shows some 140,000 clones, approximately 86% of them seen only once. The sample taken for sequencing was PBMCs. The origin of the receptors is a man aged 18 to 35 in good health and CMV-seropositive.

The chain uses TRBV4-1 and TRBJ2-7; the D is unclear. The V and J ends lost 4 bases and 0 bases respectively, with 16 bases between them. The CDR3 loop spans 16 amino acids. CDR1 and CDR2 from the germline V gene are MGHRA and YSYEKL. This CDR3 is CASSLLNTPGSYEQYF. For the CDR3, the DNA is TGCGCCAGCAGCCTCCTGAATACGCCGGGCTCCTACGAGCAGTACTTC.

V is TRBV7-9 and J is TRBJ2-5, with D perhaps TRBD1 (6 bases). Looked up from germline, CDR1 is SEHNR and CDR2 is FQNEAQ (reference sequence). The CDR3 spans 14 residues. Between the trimmed V and J ends, which lost 5 bases and 1 base, there was a span of 11 bases. The DNA for the CDR3 is TGTGCCAGCAGCAACCGGGACATCCAAGAGACCCAGTACTTC. Translation gives CASSNRDIQETQYF.

This clone is a singleton in its sample. The chain carries TRBV19 and TRBJ1-2; 9 nucleotides align to TRBD1. The trim removed 5 bases at V and 7 bases at J, leaving 11 bases unmatched. CDR1 LNHDA and CDR2 SQIVND come from the germline V gene (reference sequence). This CDR3 has 15 residues. The CDR3 spells CASSFPGQGGSGYTF. The CDR3 coding sequence is TGTGCCAGTAGTTTCCCGGGACAGGGAGGGTCTGGCTACACCTTC.

The chain uses TRBV6-5 and TRBJ1-1; 8 bases agree with TRBD1. The CDR3 runs to 14 residues. After removal of 4 bases from V and 2 bases from J, the junction contained 3 bases not matched to a gene. Looked up from germline, CDR1 is MNHEY and CDR2 is SVGAGI. The DNA of the CDR3 is TGTGCCAGCAGTTGGGGACAGGCTAACACTGAAGCTTTCTTT. Protein product: CASSWGQANTEAFF.

Concerning this clone: Other DNA sequences within the sample encode an identical CDR3. The chain joins TRBV6-5 to TRBJ2-6; D ambiguous. Germline V gene data show CDR1 as MNHEY and CDR2 as SVGAGI. Trimming stripped 6 bases from V and 2 bases from J, with 5 bases between. The CDR3 extends over 13 amino acids. CDR3 DNA: TGTGCCAGCAGGAGCACTGGGGCCAACGTCCTGACTTTC. It codes for CASRSTGANVLTF.

The sample holds a few counts of this clone. The rearrangement uses TRBV5-1 and TRBJ2-7, with unresolved D. Between the trimmed V and J ends, which lost 3 bases and 0 bases, there was a span of 4 bases. Per germline, CDR1 SGHRS and CDR2 YFSETQ. The CDR3 contains 12 residues. In nucleotides, the CDR3 is TGCGCCAGCAGCTCCAACTCCTACGAGCAGTACTTC. Translating it yields CASSSNSYEQYF.

This rearrangement joins TRBV4-2 to TRBJ2-2, with D tentatively TRBD2 (5 bases). V lost 1 base to trimming and J lost 1 base, with 10 bases between them. CDR1 is LGHNA and CDR2 is YNFKEQ in the germline V gene. This CDR3 is 16 amino acids long. For the CDR3, the DNA is TGTGCCAGCAGCCAAGTTCAAGCGGAGAACACCGGGGAGCTGTTTTTT. Translation gives CASSQVQAENTGELFF.

This clone was picked up one time. The chain employs TRBV29-1 and TRBJ2-1; a weak D match, TRBD1 (6 bases). The CDR3 is 14 residues long. Germline CDR1 reads SQVTM; CDR2 reads ANQGSEA. V lost 4 bases to trimming and J lost 0 bases, with 10 bases between them. In nucleotides, the CDR3 is TGCAGCGTTGCAGGGGTGCGCTCCTACAATGAGCAGTTCTTC. It encodes CSVAGVRSYNEQFF.

This chain uses TRBV13 with TRBJ1-5, with 10 bases that match TRBD1. There are 14 residues in the CDR3. The trim removed 3 bases at V and 5 bases at J, leaving 1 base unmatched. Per the germline V gene, CDR1 is PRHDT and CDR2 is FYEKMQ (reference sequence). CDR3: CASSLGTGDQPQHF. The CDR3, as DNA: TGTGCCAGCAGCTTGGGGACAGGGGATCAGCCCCAGCATTTT.

This chain uses TRBV9 with TRBJ1-1, with a weak D call TRBD1 (6 bases). Germline V gene lookup returns CDR1 SGDLS and CDR2 YYNGEE. This CDR3 region has 16 residues. V lost 0 bases, J lost 4 bases, and 16 bases lay in between. CDR3 nucleotides: TGTGCCAGCAGCGTAGTCAAAGTTGCAGGGGCCACTGAAGCTTTCTTT. It encodes CASSVVKVAGATEAFF.

This chain links TRBV27 with TRBJ2-7, with D perhaps matching TRBD1 (6 bases). V was cut by 8 bases and J by 3 bases, with 11 bases left in between. The CDR3 is 12 amino acids. From germline, CDR1 is MNHEY and CDR2 SMNVEV (reference sequence). CDR3 sequence: CASADRYYEQYF. CDR3 nucleotide sequence: TGTGCCAGCGCGGACAGATACTACGAGCAGTACTTC.

This chain links TRBV6-1 with TRBJ2-5; perhaps TRBD2 as D (5 bases). Germline assignment: CDR1 MNHNS and CDR2 SASEGT. This CDR3 has 13 amino acids. Trimming stripped 11 bases from V and 9 bases from J, with 22 bases between. The CDR3, as DNA: TGTGCCCCGTCCGGGGTGCAGAGGATGGCCCAGTACTTC. Translation gives CAPSGVQRMAQYF.

In the case of this clone: Additional DNA sequences in this sample encode the identical CDR3. The chain carries TRBV5-1 and TRBJ2-1, with 7 bases that match TRBD1. This CDR3 spans 14 amino acids. Per the germline V gene, CDR1 is SGHRS and CDR2 is YFSETQ. The junction had 3 bases not matched to a gene; V was cut back by 4 bases and J by 2 bases. The CDR3 coding sequence is TGCGCCAGCAGCACGGGACAGACCTACAATGAGCAGTTCTTC. It yields the protein CASSTGQTYNEQFF.

The J gene is TRBJ1-2, the V gene TRBV9, with 8 bases aligning to TRBD1. CDR3 length: 15 residues. Germline V CDR1 and CDR2: SGDLS, YYNGEE. J was trimmed by 3 bases and V by 0 bases; bases with no gene match: 4. The CDR3: CASSVANRGDYGYTF. The CDR3 coding sequence is TGTGCCAGCAGCGTAGCAAACAGGGGGGACTATGGCTACACCTTC.

The CDR3 is CASSHNLAGVVNEQFF. CDR3 nucleotide sequence: TGTGCCAGCAGCCACAACCTAGCGGGAGTGGTGAATGAGCAGTTCTTC. The V gene is TRBV7-2, the J gene TRBJ2-1; 10 bases match TRBD2. The CDR3 totals 16 residues. From germline, CDR1 is SGHTA and CDR2 FQGNSA. The J segment lost 7 bases and the V segment lost 5 bases, leaving 11 bases of the junction unmatched.

The rearrangement joins TRBV19 to TRBJ1-1; TRBD1 agrees at 9 bases. V shed 3 bases and J 5 bases; nucleotides not matched to a gene: 4. Germline V CDR1 and CDR2: LNHDA, SQIVND (reference sequence). The CDR3 has 14 amino acids. CDR3 loop: CASSISDRGTEAFF. CDR3 DNA: TGTGCCAGTAGTATCTCGGACAGGGGAACTGAAGCTTTCTTT.

The chain uses TRBV7-2 and TRBJ1-4, with D maybe TRBD1 (5 bases). The CDR3 is 15 residues long. Germline loops: CDR1 SGHTA, CDR2 FQGNSA. Deletions cut 3 bases from V and 7 bases from J, with 15 bases between. CDR3 bases: TGTGCCAGCAGCTTCTTTCGGCAGGGAGGTGAAAAACTGTTTTTT. It yields the protein CASSFFRQGGEKLFF. Based on the CDR3 plus reference TRBV7-2 and TRBJ1-4, the full variable domain is GAGVSQSPSNKVTEKGKDVELRCDPISGHTALYWYRQSLGQGLEFLIYFQGNSAPDKSGLPSDRFSAERTGGSVSTLTIQRTQQEDSAVYLCASSFFRQGGEKLFFGSGTQLSVL.

This clone is a singleton in its sample. The CDR3 sequence: CASSPRADYEQYF. The CDR3 region has the DNA TGTGCCAGCTCACCACGGGCAGATTACGAGCAGTACTTC. This chain uses TRBV18 with TRBJ2-7; D remains unclear. Between the trimmed V and J ends, which lost 1 base and 4 bases, there was a span of 8 bases. Germline values: CDR1 KGHSH, CDR2 LQKENI. This CDR3 is built from 13 residues.

V gene TRBV15 combines with J gene TRBJ2-7; TRBD1 agrees at 9 bases. The ends lost 0 bases at V and 5 bases at J; junction bases unmatched: 8. Germline V gene lookup returns CDR1 LNHNV and CDR2 YYDKDF (reference sequence). CDR3 length equals 16 residues. This CDR3 reads CATSRDTGTGRHEQYF. Here the CDR3 DNA reads TGTGCCACCAGCAGAGATACCGGGACAGGGCGACACGAGCAGTACTTC.

This chain links TRBV19 with TRBJ1-6; D remains ambiguous. The CDR3 spans 15 residues. V was trimmed by 5 bases and J by 7 bases, leaving 15 bases between them. Per germline, CDR1 LNHDA and CDR2 SQIVND (reference sequence). CDR3 sequence (DNA): TGTGCCAGTAGTCGCGCCTCGAGCGGCAATTCACCCCTCCACTTT. Translated, it gives CASSRASSGNSPLHF.

CDR3 region: CASSLLGAGSSEEQYF. Written as DNA, the CDR3 is TGTGCCAGCAGCTTATTGGGGGCAGGGAGTTCGGAGGAGCAGTACTTC. The rearrangement uses TRBV5-8 and TRBJ2-7, with D perhaps matching TRBD1 (6 bases). The CDR3 has 16 amino acids. CDR1 is SGHTS, CDR2 YDEGEE, per germline. Trimming removed 2 bases at V and 7 bases at J, with 22 bases between.